The T cell receptor (beta chain) under discussion was sequenced for a study of blood T cell repertoires in COVID-19. The overall study: From T cells, B-cell-depleted T cells, or PBMCs came the material, which was cDNA or gDNA.

Clones were sequenced by immunoSEQ multiplex PCR, and TCRdb holds only the in-frame ones, with some missing. Of under 150,000 clones in the sample, around 79% were seen once. CDR3 length: 15 amino acids. Losses at the gene ends were 2 bases for V and 6 bases for J; bases not matched to a gene: 4. CDR1 is SGHTA, CDR2 FQGNSA, per germline. Study members were between 18 and 89 years old and lived in some 26 US regions. The receptor comes from a woman aged 50 to 65 who had recovered from COVID-19. The genes are TRBV7-2 and TRBJ2-1, with 10 bases matching TRBD2. The specimen sequenced was PBMCs or T cells enriched from blood (not recorded which). CDR3 nucleotide sequence: TGTGCCAGCAGCTTAATCAGCGGGAGGGCCAATGAGCAGTTCTTC. Amino acid sequence: CASSLISGRANEQFF.